Listed below are T cell receptor beta chains from one sample, sequenced in a study of blood T cell repertoires in COVID-19. Using immunoSEQ multiplex PCR, the repertoire was profiled, and TCRdb retains in-frame clones only, with some absent. The table shows under 55,000 clones, with roughly 87% occurring only once. What was sequenced was peripheral blood. The source is a human donor in a cohort sampled during active COVID-19. Each CDR3 is given with its conserved first and last residue. A D gene is named only where the DNA matches it firmly. The size field is filled for only some rows; it gives once, few, many or a size class.

D gene,clone size,J gene,V gene,CDR3 DNA,CDR3 protein
.,.,TRBJ2-3,TRBV5-1,TGCGCCAGCAGCTTAACCGGGAGCAGCACAGATACGCAGTATTTT,CASSLTGSSTDTQYF
TRBD1,once,TRBJ1-6,TRBV7-2,TGTGCCAGCAAGGGGTGGACAGGTCCAACCTATTCACCCCTCCACTTT,CASKGWTGPTYSPLHF
TRBD1,medium-sized,TRBJ1-2,TRBV5-4,TGTGCCAGCAGCTACAGGGGGCTGTCCAACTATGGCTACACCTTC,CASSYRGLSNYGYTF
.,.,TRBJ1-6,TRBV11-2,TGTGCCAGCAGCTTAGATACAGGGATGAATTCACCCCTCCACTTT,CASSLDTGMNSPLHF
TRBD1,.,TRBJ2-3,TRBV7-9,TGTGCCAGCAGCTGGACAGGGAGGAGCACAGATACGCAGTATTTT,CASSWTGRSTDTQYF
.,.,TRBJ2-1,TRBV7-8,TGTGCCAGCAGCCTCCCAGGGGCTGAGCAGTTCTTC,CASSLPGAEQFF
.,few,TRBJ2-1,TRBV5-1,TGCGCCAGCAGCTTGGGGGCGGGGAGTGCCAATGAGCAGTTCTTC,CASSLGAGSANEQFF
.,once,TRBJ2-1,TRBV5-6,TGTGCCAGCAGCTTGGTTAGCTACAATGAGCAGTTCTTC,CASSLVSYNEQFF
.,.,TRBJ1-1,TRBV14,TGTGCCAGCAGCCAAGATTGGGGGGGGACTGAAGCTTTCTTT,CASSQDWGGTEAFF
.,once,TRBJ1-3,TRBV19,TGTGCCAGTAGTATAATGGCAGGCTCTGGAAACACCATATATTTT,CASSIMAGSGNTIYF
.,.,TRBJ2-3,TRBV4-1,TGCGCCAGCAGCCGCGGTAGCGACCCGACGTCCACAGATACGCAGTATTTT,CASSRGSDPTSTDTQYF
TRBD2,.,TRBJ2-1,TRBV7-9,TGTGCCAGCAGCTCGACTAGCGGGAGTAATGAGCAGTTCTTC,CASSSTSGSNEQFF
TRBD1,.,TRBJ1-3,TRBV29-1,TGCAGCGTTGAAGAAACCGCAGGGGGCCCATTATATTTT,CSVEETAGGPLYF
TRBD2,.,TRBJ2-3,TRBV9,TGTGCCAGCACCGATCGGGGGGGGGCAGATACGCAGTATTTT,CASTDRGGADTQYF
TRBD1,.,TRBJ2-2,TRBV4-2,TGTGCCAGCAGCCAAGAAGGTGTAGGGACAGGGAATACCGGGGAGCTGTTTTTT,CASSQEGVGTGNTGELFF
.,few,TRBJ2-2,TRBV6-5,TGTGCCAGCAGGGAGGGCGCGAACACCGGGGAGCTGTTTTTT,CASREGANTGELFF
TRBD1,.,TRBJ1-1,TRBV5-6,TGTGCCAGCAGCTCTGCAGGGGGCGGCGTGAACACTGAAGCTTTCTTT,CASSSAGGGVNTEAFF
.,.,TRBJ1-5,TRBV6-2/TRBV6-3,TGTGCCAGCAGTCCCATCGGAGGGTCTCAGCCCCAGCATTTT,CASSPIGGSQPQHF
TRBD2,few,TRBJ2-7,TRBV30,TGTGCCTGGAGGCAGTTAGCGGGCCTCTCCTACGAGCAGTACTTC,CAWRQLAGLSYEQYF
.,once,TRBJ2-5,TRBV19,TGTGCCAGTAGTATAGTAGGAGAGGAGACCCAGTACTTC,CASSIVGEETQYF
.,.,TRBJ1-1,TRBV6-5,TGTGCCAGCAGCGGTAGCACCATGAACACTGAAGCTTTCTTT,CASSGSTMNTEAFF
TRBD1,.,TRBJ2-6,TRBV19,TGTGCCAGTAGCCTGGGGACAGGGGTGTCTGGGGCCAACGTCCTGACTTTC,CASSLGTGVSGANVLTF
TRBD2,.,TRBJ2-5,TRBV13,TGTGCCAGCAGTTCCAAGACTAGCGGAAGGGAAGAGACCCAGTACTTC,CASSSKTSGREETQYF
.,once,TRBJ1-1,TRBV5-1,TGCGCCAGCAGCTTGGACAGACCTAACACTGAAGCTTTCTTT,CASSLDRPNTEAFF
.,.,TRBJ2-3,TRBV28,TGTGCCAGCAGTTTGGCAGGGGTAGCAGATACGCAGTATTTT,CASSLAGVADTQYF
TRBD1,once,TRBJ2-1,TRBV19,TGTGCCAGTAGTATGGGACAGGGGGTCCACAATGAGCAGTTCTTC,CASSMGQGVHNEQFF
.,.,TRBJ1-4,TRBV14,TGTGCCAGCAGCCAAGATCAAGCTGAAAAACTGTTTTTT,CASSQDQAEKLFF
TRBD1,.,TRBJ2-7,TRBV6-1,TGTGCCAGCAGTGAACCCGGACAGGGGACCTACGAGCAGTACTTC,CASSEPGQGTYEQYF
TRBD2,.,TRBJ2-1,TRBV6-5,TGTGCCAGCACCCGACTAGCGGGGTCCAATGAGCAGTTCTTC,CASTRLAGSNEQFF
.,.,TRBJ1-6,TRBV6-6,TGTGCCAGCAGTTACGACGGAGGGTTTAATTCACCCCTCCACTTT,CASSYDGGFNSPLHF
TRBD2,.,TRBJ2-5,TRBV11-3,TGTGCCAGCAGCCCGGGAGGGGTCCAAGAGACCCAGTACTTC,CASSPGGVQETQYF
.,.,TRBJ2-1,TRBV10-1,TGCGCCAGCAGTGAGTCAGGGGGGGATGAGCAGTTCTTC,CASSESGGDEQFF
TRBD1,.,TRBJ1-2,TRBV6-6,TGTGCCAGCAGTTTTCGACAGGGCTCTGGCTACACCTTC,CASSFRQGSGYTF
.,.,TRBJ2-1,TRBV9,TGTGCCAGCAGCCCCCGGGCTAGCGAGCGGGTTGAGCAGTTCTTC,CASSPRASERVEQFF
TRBD1,once,TRBJ2-7,TRBV24-1,TGTGCCACCAGTGATTTCAGGGGGCACGAGCAGTACTTC,CATSDFRGHEQYF
.,.,TRBJ2-7,TRBV6-2/TRBV6-3,TGTGCCAGCAGTTACTTGGGCCCACGATTCTACGAGCAGTACTTC,CASSYLGPRFYEQYF
TRBD2,.,TRBJ2-3,TRBV27,TGTGCCAGCAGCCCAACTAGCGGGAGAATCACAGATACGCAGTATTTT,CASSPTSGRITDTQYF
.,.,TRBJ1-4,TRBV19,TGTGCCAGTAGTATGCGGCACCTCCCGGGAAAACTGTTTTTT,CASSMRHLPGKLFF
.,.,TRBJ1-1,TRBV9,TGTGCCAGCAGCGGGCCCGGGTCCATCCCCCTTGTAGCTTTCTTT,CASSGPGSIPLVAFF
.,.,TRBJ2-5,TRBV5-4,TGTGCCAGCAGCTTGATAGCTACCCAGGAGACCCAGTACTTC,CASSLIATQETQYF
.,.,TRBJ2-7,TRBV19,TGTGCCAGTAGTATAGATCTATCGTGGGGAGAGGCCTACGAGCAGTACTTC,CASSIDLSWGEAYEQYF
TRBD2,.,TRBJ2-7,TRBV5-4,TGTGCCAGCAGCCTCCCGGGACTAGAAGGTTCGTACGAGCAGTACTTC,CASSLPGLEGSYEQYF
.,.,TRBJ1-3,TRBV19,TGTGCCAGCGAGAGCTATGGAAACACCATATATTTT,CASESYGNTIYF
TRBD2,.,TRBJ2-3,TRBV5-1,TGCGCCAGCAGCTTGCAACTAGCGGGCCCCACAGATACGCAGTATTTT,CASSLQLAGPTDTQYF
.,.,TRBJ1-1,TRBV9,TGTGCCAGCAGCGTAGACAGTGTGGACAGCAACACTGAAGCTTTCTTT,CASSVDSVDSNTEAFF